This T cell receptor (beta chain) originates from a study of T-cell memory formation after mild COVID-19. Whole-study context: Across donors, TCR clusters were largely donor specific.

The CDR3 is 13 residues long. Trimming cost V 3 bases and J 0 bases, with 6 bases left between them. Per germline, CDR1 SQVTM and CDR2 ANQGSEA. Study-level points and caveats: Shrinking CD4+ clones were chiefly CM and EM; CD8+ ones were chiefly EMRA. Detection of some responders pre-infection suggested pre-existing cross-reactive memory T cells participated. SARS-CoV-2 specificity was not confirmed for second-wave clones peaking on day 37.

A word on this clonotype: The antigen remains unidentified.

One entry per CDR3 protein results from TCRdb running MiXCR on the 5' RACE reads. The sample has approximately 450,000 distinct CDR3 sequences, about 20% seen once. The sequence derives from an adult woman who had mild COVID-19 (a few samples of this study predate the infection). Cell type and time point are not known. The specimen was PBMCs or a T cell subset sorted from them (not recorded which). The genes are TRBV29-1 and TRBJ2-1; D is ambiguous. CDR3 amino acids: CSVEWNSYNEQFF. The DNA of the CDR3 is TGCAGCGTTGAGTGGAACTCCTACAATGAGCAGTTCTTC.